The entry below describes one T cell receptor beta chain. Its target is unknown. The DNA is left out, because the CDR3 cannot be placed on it with certainty; the CDR3 is given as TCRdb lists it. No patient had received any treatment before thyroid surgery. This specimen belongs to a study of metastatic and nonmetastatic thyroid tumors. Study in general: Blood and tumor or nodule tissue repertoires from malignant and benign thyroid patients were compared.

The CDR3 has 19 amino acids, counting both end residues. Study-level points and caveats: A significant increase in TCR beta diversity was reportedly seen in malignant thyroid tumors relative to benign nodules, in blood and tumor.

Under the authors' procedure: What underpinned the distant-metastasis classifier for papillary thyroid cancer was the set of CDR3 differences across clinicopathological groups. Through MiXCR, TCRdb re-clonotyped the PCR reads. TCRdb, not the authors, supplied the V and J calls. Of tens of thousands of clones listed, around 30% are singletons. The rearrangement uses TRBV7-5 and TRBJ2-3; the table names TRBD1, a call not compared with the DNA. TRBV7-5 is a pseudogene locus. Sample: blood. This TCR derives from a female donor with papillary thyroid cancer or a benign thyroid nodule (not recorded which). Some clones in this sample may be carry-over from other donors' samples. CDR3 loop: CISVPTPNRGQGRTDTQYF.